This T cell receptor beta chain stems from a study of T cell repertoires in cytomegalovirus infection. Notes on this clonotype: A much larger clonotype is one base distant, so this may be a read error.

In TCRdb, the reads were re-called with MiXCR into one record per CDR3 protein. There are 200,000 to 300,000 distinct CDR3 sequences in the sample; roughly 15% occur only once, and roughly 9.7% lies in the top ten. Germline V gives CDR1 SGHTA, CDR2 FQGTGA. The CDR3 is 15 residues long. The V end lost 4 bases, the J end lost 0 bases, and 13 bases lay between the germline ends. The sequence was collected from a human donor in good health (CMV status not recorded). Some clones in this sample may be carry-over from other donors' samples. The sequenced sample was PBMCs. The V and J genes are TRBV7-3 and TRBJ2-7; D call uncertain. CDR3 protein: CASSSRRLSSYEQYF. In DNA, the CDR3 is TGTGCCAGCAGCTCAAGGAGACTGAGCTCCTACGAGCAGTACTTC.